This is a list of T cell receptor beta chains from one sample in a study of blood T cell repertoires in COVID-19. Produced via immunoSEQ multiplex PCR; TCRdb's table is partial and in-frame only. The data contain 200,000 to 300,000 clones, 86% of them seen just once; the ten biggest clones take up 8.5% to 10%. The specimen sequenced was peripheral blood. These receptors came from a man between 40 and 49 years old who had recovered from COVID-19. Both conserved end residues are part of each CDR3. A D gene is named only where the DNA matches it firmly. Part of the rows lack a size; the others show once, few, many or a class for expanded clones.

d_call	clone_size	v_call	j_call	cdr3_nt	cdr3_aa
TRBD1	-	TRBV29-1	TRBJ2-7	TGCAGCGTTGAAAAGGACAGGGGTTACGAGCAGTACTTC	CSVEKDRGYEQYF
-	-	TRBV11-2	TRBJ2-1	TGTGCCAGCTCCACAGCCGAATACAATGAGCAGTTCTTC	CASSTAEYNEQFF
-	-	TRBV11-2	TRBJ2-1	TGTGCCAGCAGCTTAGTTCGAGTTTTCAATGAGCAGTTCTTC	CASSLVRVFNEQFF
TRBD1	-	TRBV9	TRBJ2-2	TGTGCCAGCAGCGTAGGGGGACAGGGCTTCGGGGAGCTGTTTTTT	CASSVGGQGFGELFF
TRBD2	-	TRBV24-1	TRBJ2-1	TGTGCCACCAGTCGAGGCGGGGGAAACAATGAGCAGTTCTTC	CATSRGGGNNEQFF
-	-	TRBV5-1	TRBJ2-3	TGCGCCAGCAAGCCTCTTTCCAGCACAGATACGCAGTATTTT	CASKPLSSTDTQYF
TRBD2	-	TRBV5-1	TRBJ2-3	TGCGCCAGTCAACCGGGACTAGCGGTTCCAGATACGCAGTATTTT	CASQPGLAVPDTQYF
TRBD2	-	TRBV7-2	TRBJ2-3	TGTGCCAGCAGCCTACTAGCGGGGTCTAGCACAGATACGCAGTATTTT	CASSLLAGSSTDTQYF
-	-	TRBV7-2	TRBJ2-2	TGTGCCAGCAGCTTATTGGGAGGGACAGGCCCCCCCGGGGAGCTGTTTTTT	CASSLLGGTGPPGELFF
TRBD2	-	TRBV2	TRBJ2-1	TGTGCCAGCACCGCGGGGGGCTACTACAATGAGCAGTTCTTC	CASTAGGYYNEQFF
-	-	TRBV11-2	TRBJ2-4	TGTGCCAGCAGCTTACAGGGAGGCGCCAAAAACATTCAGTACTTC	CASSLQGGAKNIQYF
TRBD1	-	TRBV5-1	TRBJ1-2	TGCGCCAGCAGCTTGGGTGGTCCAGGGGGCTTCTATGGCTACACCTTC	CASSLGGPGGFYGYTF
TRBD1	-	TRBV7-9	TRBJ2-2	TGTGCCAGCAGCTCCAGGGGGCAAGTCACCGGGGAGCTGTTTTTT	CASSSRGQVTGELFF
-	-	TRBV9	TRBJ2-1	TGTGCCAGCAGCGTAGGTGTTAGCGCGAATGAGCAGTTCTTC	CASSVGVSANEQFF
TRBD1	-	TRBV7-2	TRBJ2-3	TGTGCCAGCAGCTCTCAGGGGGCGCTGACAGATACGCAGTATTTT	CASSSQGALTDTQYF
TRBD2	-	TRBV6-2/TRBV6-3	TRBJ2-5	TGTGCCAGCAGTTATCGTGATATGGAGCGGGGTAAAGAGACCCAGTACTTC	CASSYRDMERGKETQYF
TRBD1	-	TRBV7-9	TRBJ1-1	TGTGCCAGCAGCTCCCGGACAGGGGCGGACACTGAAGCTTTCTTT	CASSSRTGADTEAFF
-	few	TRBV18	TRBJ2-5	TGTGCCAGCTCACCAGGAGTCGGTCGGGGGACCCAGTACTTC	CASSPGVGRGTQYF
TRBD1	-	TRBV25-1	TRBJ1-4	TGTGCCAGCAGTCCCCGGACAGGCACCTCAACTAATGAAAAACTGTTTTTT	CASSPRTGTSTNEKLFF
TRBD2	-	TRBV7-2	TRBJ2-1	TGTGCCAGCAGCTCCCTAGCGGTCTCCTACAATGAGCAGTTCTTC	CASSSLAVSYNEQFF
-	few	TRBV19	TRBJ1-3	TGTGCCAGTAGGAGGGACACCTCTGGAAACACCATATATTTT	CASRRDTSGNTIYF
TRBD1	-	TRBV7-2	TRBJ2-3	TGTGCCAGCAGCTTAGACAGGGGTGATACGCAGTATTTT	CASSLDRGDTQYF
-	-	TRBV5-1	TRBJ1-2	TGCGCCAGCAGCTTTCAGGGCTATGGCTACACCTTC	CASSFQGYGYTF
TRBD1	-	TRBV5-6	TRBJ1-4	TGTGCCAGCAGCGAGGGACAGATTAATGAAAAACTGTTTTTT	CASSEGQINEKLFF
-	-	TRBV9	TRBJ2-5	TGTGCCAGCAGCTATTCCGGGGTCTACCAAGAGACCCAGTACTTC	CASSYSGVYQETQYF
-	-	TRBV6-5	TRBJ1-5	TGTGCCAGCAGCCTCTCGGGTAGCAATCAGCCCCAGCATTTT	CASSLSGSNQPQHF
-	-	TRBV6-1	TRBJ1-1	TGTGCCAGCAGTGAACCGGGAGGGAACACTGAAGCTTTCTTT	CASSEPGGNTEAFF
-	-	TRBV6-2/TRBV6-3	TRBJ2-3	TGTGCCAGCAGTCTCGAAAGCTGGAGGGATACGCAGTATTTT	CASSLESWRDTQYF
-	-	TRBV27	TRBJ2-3	TGTGCCACCATCCTCGGGGATACGCAGTATTTT	CATILGDTQYF
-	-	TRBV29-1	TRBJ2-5	TGCAGCGTAGGTCTATTAGCGAGACAAGAGACCCAGTACTTC	CSVGLLARQETQYF
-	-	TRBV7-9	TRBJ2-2	TGTGCCAGCAGCCCTGGACACACGAACACCGGGGAGCTGTTTTTT	CASSPGHTNTGELFF
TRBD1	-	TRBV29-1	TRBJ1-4	TGCAGCGTTTCCAGGGGGAATGAAAAACTGTTTTTT	CSVSRGNEKLFF
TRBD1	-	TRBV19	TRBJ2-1	TGTGCCAGTAGTACGACAGGGGGCCCCTACAATGAGCAGTTCTTC	CASSTTGGPYNEQFF
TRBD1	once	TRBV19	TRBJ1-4	TGTGCCAGTATGGAGCCCCAGGGGGCTTGGGAAAAACTGTTTTTT	CASMEPQGAWEKLFF
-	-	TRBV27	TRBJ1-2	TGTGCCAGCAGTTTATCGGGGGCCGGCTATGGCTACACCTTC	CASSLSGAGYGYTF
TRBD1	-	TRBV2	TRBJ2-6	TGTGCCAGCAGGAGGAACCCGGGACAGGGTCTACCTGGGGCCAACGTCCTGACTTTC	CASRRNPGQGLPGANVLTF
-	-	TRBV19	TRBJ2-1	TGTGCCAGTAGCATGATTACGGGAGCTAGTCACAATGAGCAGTTCTTC	CASSMITGASHNEQFF
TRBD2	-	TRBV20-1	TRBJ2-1	TGCAGTGCTAGTGGGGTTAGCGGGGGGGCCGTTGGCTCCTACAATGAGCAGTTCTTC	CSASGVSGGAVGSYNEQFF
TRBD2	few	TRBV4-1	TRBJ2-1	TGCGCCAGCAGCCTCAGCGCAGCGGGGGGGCTCGATGAGCAGTTCTTC	CASSLSAAGGLDEQFF
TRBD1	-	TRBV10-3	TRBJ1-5	TGTGCCATCAGTGAGGGAGGGACAGGGGGTAGTCAGCCCCAGCATTTT	CAISEGGTGGSQPQHF
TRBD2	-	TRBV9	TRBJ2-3	TGTGCCAGCAGCGTAGATTTGCTAGCGGGAGTTTTAGATACGCAGTATTTT	CASSVDLLAGVLDTQYF
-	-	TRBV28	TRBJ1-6	TGTGCCAGCAGTCTTAACTATATACCCCTCCACTTT	CASSLNYIPLHF
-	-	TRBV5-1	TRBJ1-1	TGCGCCAGCAGCCCCCTGGACAGATCGAACACTGAAGCTTTCTTT	CASSPLDRSNTEAFF
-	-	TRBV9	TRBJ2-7	TGTGCCAGCAGCGTAGGATGGGGGCCGGGTGAGCAGTACTTC	CASSVGWGPGEQYF
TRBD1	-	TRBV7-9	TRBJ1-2	TGTGCCAGCAGCCCCGGACAGGGTCGGGGCTACACCTTC	CASSPGQGRGYTF
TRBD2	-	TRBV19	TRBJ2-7	TGTGCCAGTAGTACAGCGGGAGGAGGTAACGAGCAGTACTTC	CASSTAGGGNEQYF